This TCR beta chain appears in the sequencing data of a study of T cells and Merkel cell carcinoma outcomes. Study-level points and caveats: In Merkel cell carcinoma, repertoire and T-cell density reportedly predicted outcomes.

The method was immunoSEQ multiplex PCR; TCRdb's version includes in-frame clones alone and lacks a portion of them. The profile shows some 19,000 clones, about 80% of them singletons. Germline lookup yields CDR1 KGHSH and CDR2 LQKENI. This CDR3 has 16 residues. V shed 6 bases and J shed 2 bases, with 16 bases lying between them. This clone was observed a single time. The antigen is undetermined. The receptor's source is a human donor with Merkel cell carcinoma. Sequencing was done on a sample of tumor tissue from Merkel cell carcinoma. The gene calls are TRBV18 and TRBJ2-2; weak D call: TRBD2 (7 bases). The CDR3 bases are TGTGCCAGCTCGGTCAACTCGGGGGGCAACACCGGGGAGCTGTTTTTT. This encodes CASSVNSGGNTGELFF.